This paragraph covers one TCR beta chain sequence. Regions amplified from RNA transcripts were the TCR beta CDR3 regions. A set of HTBI primers served as the primers for a first-round RT-PCR of the TCR CDR3. One entry per CDR3 protein results from TCRdb running MiXCR on the multiplex PCR reads. The table shows some 420,000 distinct CDR3 sequences, with roughly an eighth occurring only once. This entry is derived from a study of T cells in Graves' hyperthyroidism and ophthalmopathy. Thyroid ultrasound, orbital computed tomography, clinical symptoms, and serum thyroxine and TRAb underpinned diagnoses. It was 10 ml of fresh peripheral blood that supplied the PBMCs. The clonotype originates from a woman in her late teens or twenties with Graves' hyperthyroidism. The sequenced material came from blood.

The CDR3 region is CASSPAGGPRNEQFF. CDR3 DNA: TGTGCCAGCAGCCCCGCGGGAGGGCCTAGGAATGAGCAGTTCTTC. The rearrangement joins TRBV7-3 to TRBJ2-1; 9 bases are shared with TRBD2. With 5 bases clipped from V and 7 bases from J, the junction kept 9 bases outside the gene matches. Looked up from germline, CDR1 is SGHTA and CDR2 is FQGTGA. This CDR3 is built from 15 residues. Drawing the rest from reference TRBV7-3 and TRBJ2-1, the complete variable domain is GAGVSQTPSNKVTEKGKYVELRCDPISGHTALYWYRQSLGQGPEFLIYFQGTGAADDSGLPNDRFFAVRPEGSVSTLKIQRTERGDSAVYLCASSPAGGPRNEQFFGPGTRLTVL.